Presented here are 15 T cell receptor beta chains from one specimen sequenced in a study of vaccination and CD4 T cells after COVID-19. As for treatment: approximately 9-day PBMC culture with coronavirus spike peptide pools or control peptides (ViraFEST assay). Sequencing of cultured CD4+ T cell DNA used the Oncomine TCR Beta short-read assay. TCRdb passed the PCR reads through MiXCR, listing each CDR3 protein once. The sample lists approximately 13,000 distinct CDR3 sequences, roughly three quarters occurring once. No cognate antigen is known for these TCRs. Sequenced input: CD4+ T cells from blood, cultured in vitro. These receptors came from a human donor who had recovered from COVID-19.

V gene TRBV20-1 combines with J gene TRBJ1-5; TRBD1 is a possible D gene (6 bases). V lost 2 bases, J lost 3 bases, and 11 bases lay in between. Germline V gene lookup returns CDR1 DFQATT and CDR2 SNEGSKA (reference sequence). The CDR3 is 14 residues long. CDR3 coding DNA: TGCAGTGCTAGAATAGGGGGAAACAATCAGCCCCAGCATTTT. Protein: CSARIGGNNQPQHF.

The V call is TRBV6-5, the J call TRBJ1-2; unclear D gene. Trimming pared 0 bases from V and 2 bases from J, leaving 7 bases between. The CDR3 spans 14 residues. CDR1 and CDR2 (germline): MNHEY, SVGAGI. This chain's CDR3 is CASSYSPENYGYTF. The CDR3 DNA follows: TGTGCCAGCAGTTACTCACCGGAAAACTATGGCTACACCTTC.

J is TRBJ2-7 and V is TRBV20-1; maybe TRBD1 (5 bases). Per germline, CDR1 DFQATT and CDR2 SNEGSKA (reference sequence). Trimming took 4 bases from V and 3 from J, leaving 10 bases between them. This CDR3 has 12 amino acids. The CDR3 spells CSAKRQGYEQYF. In DNA form, the CDR3 reads TGCAGTGCTAAACGGCAGGGCTACGAGCAGTACTTC.

V and J are TRBV4-1 and TRBJ1-5, with 7 nucleotides matching TRBD1. CDR3 length equals 15 residues. Germline V lookup: CDR1 MGHRA, CDR2 YSYEKL. Losses at the gene ends were 1 base for V and 3 bases for J; bases not matched to a gene: 3. CDR3 in amino acids: CASSQGTGTNQPQHF. As DNA, the CDR3 is TGCGCCAGCAGCCAAGGGACAGGTACCAATCAGCCCCAGCATTTT.

V usage is TRBV7-2 and J usage is TRBJ1-6; D is undetermined. The CDR3 runs 12 residues. The V gene lost 2 bases and the J gene lost 9 bases, with 5 bases spanning the gap. Germline CDR1 is SGHTA and CDR2 is FQGNSA. In nucleotides, the CDR3 is TGTGCCAGCAGCTTATACCCTTCACCCCTCCACTTT. Amino acid sequence: CASSLYPSPLHF. Based on the CDR3 plus reference TRBV7-2 and TRBJ1-6, the full variable domain is GAGVSQSPSNKVTEKGKDVELRCDPISGHTALYWYRQSLGQGLEFLIYFQGNSAPDKSGLPSDRFSAERTGGSVSTLTIQRTQQEDSAVYLCASSLYPSPLHFGNGTRLTVT.

This chain joins TRBV20-1 and TRBJ1-2; D is undetermined. This CDR3 contains 13 residues. Germline V gene lookup returns CDR1 DFQATT and CDR2 SNEGSKA (reference sequence). V shed 1 base and J shed 8 bases, with 14 bases lying between them. CDR3 bases: TGCAGTGCTAGAGGAGAAGGGCACGCCGGCTACACCTTC. Its protein product is CSARGEGHAGYTF.

The chain couples TRBV24-1 to TRBJ1-1; D remains unclear. From germline, CDR1 is KGHDR and CDR2 SFDVKD. The germline V and J ends were trimmed by 3 bases and 5 bases, with 9 bases remaining between them. The CDR3 has 13 residues. CDR3 protein: CATSDGRKTEAFF. CDR3 sequence (DNA): TGTGCCACCAGTGATGGCCGCAAAACTGAAGCTTTCTTT.

The chain links TRBV19 to TRBJ1-1; D uncertain. Germline V CDR1 and CDR2: LNHDA, SQIVND (reference sequence). Trimming removed 8 bases at V and 4 bases at J, with 8 bases between. The CDR3 is 11 amino acids. In nucleotides, the CDR3 is TGTGCCAGTTCTACAAGCACTGAAGCTTTCTTT. Its protein product is CASSTSTEAFF.

In this sample, this clonotype turned up a few times. The rearrangement uses TRBV29-1 and TRBJ1-2; D perhaps matches TRBD1 (5 bases). This CDR3 contains 12 residues. The V end was cut by 1 base, the J end by 5 bases, with 8 bases between. In germline, CDR1 is SQVTM, CDR2 ANQGSEA. CDR3 protein: CSVEGTPYGYTF. The DNA for the CDR3 is TGCAGCGTTGAAGGGACACCTTATGGCTACACCTTC. The complete variable domain, with remaining parts taken from reference TRBV29-1 and TRBJ1-2, reads SAVISQKPSRDICQRGTSLTIQCQVDSQVTMMFWYRQQPGQSLTLIATANQGSEATYESGFVIDKFPISRPNLTFSTLTVSNMSPEDSSIYLCSVEGTPYGYTFGSGTRLTVV.

This clonotype was found a few times. The rearrangement uses TRBV7-2 and TRBJ1-1; maybe TRBD1 (5 bases). V shed 6 bases and J shed 10 bases, with 18 bases lying between them. Germline V CDR1 and CDR2: SGHTA, FQGNSA. This CDR3 is built from 13 residues. The CDR3 DNA follows: TGTGCCAGCAGTCCTGAGAGATATAGGGGAGCTTTCTTT. Amino acids: CASSPERYRGAFF.

This clonotype is large. The chain recombines TRBV28 with TRBJ2-1, with 11 bases identical to TRBD2. V was clipped by 6 bases and J by 3 bases; unmatched bases: 4. The CDR3 sequence is 15 residues long. CDR1 and CDR2 from the germline V gene are MDHEN and SYDVKM. The CDR3 DNA follows: TGTGCCAGCAGATCCGGGACTAGCGGCTACAATGAGCAGTTCTTC. Translating it yields CASRSGTSGYNEQFF.

The rearrangement links TRBV21-1 to TRBJ2-2; the listed D gene, TRBD1, was not tested against the DNA. TRBV21-1 is noted as a pseudogene. CDR3 size: 18 residues. This CDR3 is CASSNVPTRGHCTGELFF. Here the CDR3 DNA reads TGTGCCAGCAGCAATGTCCCGACCAGGGGGCATTGCACCGGGGAGCTGTTTTTT.

V usage is TRBV20-1 and J usage is TRBJ1-1; D is ambiguous. The germline gives CDR1 DFQATT, CDR2 SNEGSKA (reference sequence). CDR3 length equals 10 residues. V was pared by 0 bases and J by 11 bases, with 7 bases between. The CDR3 sequence is CSARDLRAFF. The CDR3 nucleotides read TGCAGTGCTAGAGATCTAAGGGCTTTCTTT.

V usage is TRBV19 and J usage is TRBJ1-5; TRBD1 agrees at 10 bases. The CDR3 is 16 amino acids. The germline V gene has CDR1 LNHDA and CDR2 SQIVND (reference sequence). Trimming cost V 7 bases and J 0 bases; bases outside gene matches: 6. CDR3 nucleotides: TGTGCCAGTACCCGGGACAGGGGAAGTAGCAATCAGCCCCAGCATTTT. It yields the protein CASTRDRGSSNQPQHF.

This clonotype was detected only once. This rearrangement joins TRBV20-1 to TRBJ1-1; D gene ambiguous. This CDR3 is built from 11 residues. V dropped 5 bases and J dropped 1 base, with 5 bases sitting between them. Per germline, CDR1 DFQATT and CDR2 SNEGSKA (reference sequence). The CDR3 DNA is TGCAGTGCTTTTGAGAACACTGAAGCTTTCTTT. It yields the protein CSAFENTEAFF.